This section outlines one T cell receptor (beta chain) sequence together with its context. No antigen is known for it. Time point given: newly diagnosed GD, antithyroid drugs for less than 3 months. PBMC-derived RNA was used for the TCR library. These data originate in a study of regulatory T cells in long-lasting Graves disease. Study-wide results and limits: Lower TCR diversity characterized persistent Graves' patients relative to newly diagnosed patients.

V was pared by 4 bases and J by 0 bases, with 10 bases between. Germline CDR1 and CDR2: SGHRS and YFSETQ. The CDR3 runs 14 residues. Construction of the TCR beta libraries employed iRepertoire HTBI primers in conjunction with Arm-PCR of CDR3 regions. MiXCR was run by TCRdb on the multiplex PCR reads, yielding one entry per CDR3 protein. The data show approximately 400,000 distinct CDR3 sequences, with just under 15% seen just once and about a sixth held by the top ten. These data were likewise used in another study, on T cells in Graves' hyperthyroidism and ophthalmopathy.

The receptor's source is a woman in her twenties or thirties with Graves disease. The chain is built from TRBV5-1 and TRBJ1-1, with D uncertain. Sequenced here: peripheral blood mononuclear cells (PBMCs), sampled at new diagnosis, from a patient treated with antithyroid drugs. The CDR3 is CASSPVGMNTEAFF. CDR3 DNA sequence: TGCGCCAGCAGCCCGGTGGGGATGAACACTGAAGCTTTCTTT.